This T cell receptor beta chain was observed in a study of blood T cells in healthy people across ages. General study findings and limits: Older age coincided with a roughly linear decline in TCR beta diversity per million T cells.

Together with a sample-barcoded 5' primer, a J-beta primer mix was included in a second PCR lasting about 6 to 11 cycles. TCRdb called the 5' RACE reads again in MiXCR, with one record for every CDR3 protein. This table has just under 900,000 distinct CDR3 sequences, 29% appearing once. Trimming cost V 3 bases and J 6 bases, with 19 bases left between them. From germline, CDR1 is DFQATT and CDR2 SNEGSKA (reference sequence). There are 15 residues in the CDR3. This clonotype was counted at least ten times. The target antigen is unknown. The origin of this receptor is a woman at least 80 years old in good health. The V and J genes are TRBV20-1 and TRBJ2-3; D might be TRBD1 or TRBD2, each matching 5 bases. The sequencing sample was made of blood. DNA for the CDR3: TGCAGTGCTAGGGACCGGGACCTATTCGTCGATACGCAGTATTTT. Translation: CSARDRDLFVDTQYF.